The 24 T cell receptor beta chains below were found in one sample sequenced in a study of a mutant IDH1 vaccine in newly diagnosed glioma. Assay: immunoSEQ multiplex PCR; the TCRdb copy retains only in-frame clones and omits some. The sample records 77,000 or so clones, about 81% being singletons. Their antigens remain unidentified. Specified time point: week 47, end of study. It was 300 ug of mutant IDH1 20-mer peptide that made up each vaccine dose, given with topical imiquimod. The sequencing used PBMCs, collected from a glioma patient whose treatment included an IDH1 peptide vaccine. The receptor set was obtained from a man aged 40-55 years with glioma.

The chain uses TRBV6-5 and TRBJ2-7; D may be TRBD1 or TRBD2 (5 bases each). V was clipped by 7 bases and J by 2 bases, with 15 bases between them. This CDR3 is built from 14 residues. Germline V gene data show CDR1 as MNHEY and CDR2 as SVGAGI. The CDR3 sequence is CASTLTGATYEQYF. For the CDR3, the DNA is TGTGCCAGCACCCTGACCGGGGCAACCTACGAGCAGTACTTC.

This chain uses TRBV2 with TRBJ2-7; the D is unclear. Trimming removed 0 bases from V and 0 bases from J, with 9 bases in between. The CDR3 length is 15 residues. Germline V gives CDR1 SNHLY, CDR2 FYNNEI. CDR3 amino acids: CASSEALPGSYEQYF. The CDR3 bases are TGTGCCAGCAGTGAAGCGCTTCCTGGCTCCTACGAGCAGTACTTC.

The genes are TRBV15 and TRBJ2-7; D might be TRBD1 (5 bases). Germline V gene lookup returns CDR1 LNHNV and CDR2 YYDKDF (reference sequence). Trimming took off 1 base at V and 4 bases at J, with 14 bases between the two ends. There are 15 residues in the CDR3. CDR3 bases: TGTGCCACCAGCAGAGGGGAAGGGGATGTGTACGAGCAGTACTTC. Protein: CATSRGEGDVYEQYF.

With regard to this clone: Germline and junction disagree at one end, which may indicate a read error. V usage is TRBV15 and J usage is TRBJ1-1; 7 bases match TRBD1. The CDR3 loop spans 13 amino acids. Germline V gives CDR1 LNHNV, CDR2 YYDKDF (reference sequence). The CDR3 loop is CATSRVADRDRLF. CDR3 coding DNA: TGTGCCACCAGCAGAGTCGCCGACAGGGACCGCCTGTTT.

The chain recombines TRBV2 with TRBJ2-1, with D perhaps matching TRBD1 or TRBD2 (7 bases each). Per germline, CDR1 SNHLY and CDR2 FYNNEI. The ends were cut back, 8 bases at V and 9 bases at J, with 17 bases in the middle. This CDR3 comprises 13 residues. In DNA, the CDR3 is TGTGCCAGCGGGAGGGGGCTACGTTTTGAGCAGTTCTTC. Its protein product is CASGRGLRFEQFF. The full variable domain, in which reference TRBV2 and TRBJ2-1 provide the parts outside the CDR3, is EPEVTQTPSHQVTQMGQEVILRCVPISNHLYFYWYRQILGQKVEFLVSFYNNEISEKSEIFDDQFSVERPDGSNFTLKIRSTKLEDSAMYFCASGRGLRFEQFFGPGTRLTVL.

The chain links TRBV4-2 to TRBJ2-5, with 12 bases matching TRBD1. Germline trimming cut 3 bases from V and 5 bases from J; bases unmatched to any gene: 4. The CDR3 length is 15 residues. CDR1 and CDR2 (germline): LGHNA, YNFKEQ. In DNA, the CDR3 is TGTGCCAGCAGCCATCCCGGGACAGGGGGCGAGACCCAGTACTTC. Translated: CASSHPGTGGETQYF.

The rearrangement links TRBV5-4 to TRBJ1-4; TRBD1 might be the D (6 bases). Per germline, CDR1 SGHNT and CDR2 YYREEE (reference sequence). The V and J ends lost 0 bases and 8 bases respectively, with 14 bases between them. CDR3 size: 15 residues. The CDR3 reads CASSLVTGVGEKLFF. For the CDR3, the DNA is TGTGCCAGCAGCTTGGTGACAGGCGTGGGGGAAAAACTGTTTTTT.

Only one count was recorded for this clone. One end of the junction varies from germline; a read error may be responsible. The CDR3 coding sequence is TGCGCCAGCAGCCAAGGGGCAGGGAGCTCCTACGAGCAGTACTTC. Translated: CASSQGAGSSYEQYF. The rearrangement joins TRBV5-4 to TRBJ2-7; D could derive from TRBD1 or TRBD2 (5 bases each). CDR1 is SGHNT and CDR2 is YYREEE in the germline V gene (reference sequence). There are 15 residues in the CDR3. Full variable domain (rest looked up from reference TRBV5-4 and TRBJ2-7): ETGVTQSPTHLIKTRGQQVTLRCSSQSGHNTVSWYQQALGQGPQFIFQYYREEENGRGNFPPRFSGLQFPNYSSELNVNALELDDSALYLCASSQGAGSSYEQYFGPGTRLTVT.

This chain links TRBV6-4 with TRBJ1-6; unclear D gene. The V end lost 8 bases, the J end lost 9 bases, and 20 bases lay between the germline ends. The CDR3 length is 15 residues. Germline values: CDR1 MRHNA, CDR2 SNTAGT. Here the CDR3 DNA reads TGTGCCAGCCTGAATCCCCCCGGGGAGTGTTCACCCCTCCACTTT. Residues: CASLNPPGECSPLHF.

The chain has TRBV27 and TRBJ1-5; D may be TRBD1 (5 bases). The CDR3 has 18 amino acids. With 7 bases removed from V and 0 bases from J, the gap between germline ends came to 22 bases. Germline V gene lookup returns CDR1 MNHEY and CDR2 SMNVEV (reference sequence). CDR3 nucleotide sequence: TGTGCCAGCAATCCCGGAGTGGGACCGTTTTATAGCAATCAGCCCCAGCATTTT. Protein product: CASNPGVGPFYSNQPQHF.

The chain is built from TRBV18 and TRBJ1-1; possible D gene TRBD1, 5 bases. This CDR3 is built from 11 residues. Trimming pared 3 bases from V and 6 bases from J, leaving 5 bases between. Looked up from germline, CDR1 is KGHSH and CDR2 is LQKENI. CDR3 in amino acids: CASSPGPEAFF. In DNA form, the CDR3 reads TGTGCCAGCTCACCGGGACCTGAAGCTTTCTTT.

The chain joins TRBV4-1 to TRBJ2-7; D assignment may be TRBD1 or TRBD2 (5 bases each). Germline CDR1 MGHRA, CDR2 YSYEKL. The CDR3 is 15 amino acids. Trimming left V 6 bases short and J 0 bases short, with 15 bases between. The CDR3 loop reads CASSSGTVISYEQYF. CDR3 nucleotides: TGCGCCAGCAGTTCGGGGACGGTGATCTCCTACGAGCAGTACTTC.

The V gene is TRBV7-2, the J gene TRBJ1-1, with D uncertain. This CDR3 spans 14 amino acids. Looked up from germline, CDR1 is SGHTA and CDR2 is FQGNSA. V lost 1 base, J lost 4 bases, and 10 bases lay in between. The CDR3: CASSLEGLSTEAFF. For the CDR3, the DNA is TGTGCCAGCAGCTTAGAGGGTCTATCCACTGAAGCTTTCTTT.

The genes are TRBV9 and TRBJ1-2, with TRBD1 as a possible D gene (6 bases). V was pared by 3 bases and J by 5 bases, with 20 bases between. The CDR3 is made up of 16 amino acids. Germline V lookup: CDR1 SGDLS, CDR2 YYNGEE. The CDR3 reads CASSGRAGGRPYGYTF. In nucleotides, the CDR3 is TGTGCCAGCAGCGGGAGAGCGGGGGGGCGCCCGTATGGCTACACCTTC.

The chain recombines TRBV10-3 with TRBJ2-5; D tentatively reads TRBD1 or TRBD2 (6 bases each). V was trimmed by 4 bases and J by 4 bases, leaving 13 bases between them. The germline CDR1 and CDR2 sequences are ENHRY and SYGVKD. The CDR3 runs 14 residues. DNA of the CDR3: TGTGCCATCAGTGTAGGGGGGAACTCAGAGACCCAGTACTTC. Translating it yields CAISVGGNSETQYF.

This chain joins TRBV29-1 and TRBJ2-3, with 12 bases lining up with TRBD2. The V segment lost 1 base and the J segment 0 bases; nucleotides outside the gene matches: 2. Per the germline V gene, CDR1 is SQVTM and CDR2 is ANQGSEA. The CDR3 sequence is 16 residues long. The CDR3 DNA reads TGCAGCGTTGAAGCTAGCGGGAGGGGGAGCACAGATACGCAGTATTTT. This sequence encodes CSVEASGRGSTDTQYF.

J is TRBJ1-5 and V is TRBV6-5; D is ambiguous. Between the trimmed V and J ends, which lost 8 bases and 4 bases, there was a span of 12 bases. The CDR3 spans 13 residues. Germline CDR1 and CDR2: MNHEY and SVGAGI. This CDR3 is CASGFPGNQPQHF. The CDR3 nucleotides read TGTGCCAGCGGCTTCCCGGGGAATCAGCCCCAGCATTTT.

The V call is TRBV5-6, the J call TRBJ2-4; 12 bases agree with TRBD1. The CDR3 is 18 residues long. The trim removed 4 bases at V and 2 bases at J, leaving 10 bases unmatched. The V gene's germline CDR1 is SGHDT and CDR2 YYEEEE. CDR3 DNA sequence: TGTGCCAGCAGCACAGCCGGGACAGGGGGCAGATCCAAAAACATTCAGTACTTC. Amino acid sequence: CASSTAGTGGRSKNIQYF.

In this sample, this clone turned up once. CDR3 loop: CASSAGQVPNEKLFF. The CDR3, as DNA: TGTGCCAGCAGCGCCGGACAGGTCCCAAATGAAAAACTGTTTTTT. The rearrangement joins TRBV5-6 to TRBJ1-4; 7 bases align to TRBD1. V gave up 4 bases and J gave up 5 bases; unmatched junction bases: 8. CDR1 and CDR2 from the germline V gene are SGHDT and YYEEEE. The CDR3 covers 15 residues.

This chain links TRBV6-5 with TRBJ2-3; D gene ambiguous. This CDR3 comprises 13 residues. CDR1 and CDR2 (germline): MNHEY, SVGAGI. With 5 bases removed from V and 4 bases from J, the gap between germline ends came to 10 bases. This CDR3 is CASSPRKPDTQYF. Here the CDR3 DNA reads TGTGCCAGCAGTCCCCGGAAACCAGATACGCAGTATTTT.

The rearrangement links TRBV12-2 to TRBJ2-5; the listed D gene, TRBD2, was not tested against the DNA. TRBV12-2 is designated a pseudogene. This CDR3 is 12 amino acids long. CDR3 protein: CASRLGGETQYF. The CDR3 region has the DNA TGTGCAAGTCGCTTAGGCGGCGAGACCCAGTACTTC.

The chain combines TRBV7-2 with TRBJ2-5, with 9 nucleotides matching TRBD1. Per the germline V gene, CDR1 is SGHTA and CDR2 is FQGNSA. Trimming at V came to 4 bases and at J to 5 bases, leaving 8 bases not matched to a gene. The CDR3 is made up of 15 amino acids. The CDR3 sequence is CASSSSTGGFETQYF. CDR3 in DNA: TGTGCCAGCAGCTCTTCGACAGGGGGATTTGAGACCCAGTACTTC. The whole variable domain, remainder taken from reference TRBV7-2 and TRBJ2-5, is GAGVSQSPSNKVTEKGKDVELRCDPISGHTALYWYRQSLGQGLEFLIYFQGNSAPDKSGLPSDRFSAERTGGSVSTLTIQRTQQEDSAVYLCASSSSTGGFETQYFGPGTRLLVL.

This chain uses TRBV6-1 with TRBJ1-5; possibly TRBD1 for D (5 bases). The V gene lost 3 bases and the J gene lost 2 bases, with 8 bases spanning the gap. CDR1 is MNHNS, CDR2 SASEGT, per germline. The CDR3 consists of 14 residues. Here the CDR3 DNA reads TGTGCCAGCAGTGATGACAGCCGCAATCAGCCCCAGCATTTT. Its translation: CASSDDSRNQPQHF.

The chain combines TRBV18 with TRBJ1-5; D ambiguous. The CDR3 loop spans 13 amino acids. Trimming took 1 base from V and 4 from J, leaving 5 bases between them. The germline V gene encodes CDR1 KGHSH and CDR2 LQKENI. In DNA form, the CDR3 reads TGTGCCAGCTCACCACAGGAAAATCAGCCCCAGCATTTT. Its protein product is CASSPQENQPQHF.